These 25 T cell receptor beta chains originate from one sample sequenced in a study of T cell repertoires in cytomegalovirus infection. TCRdb independently ran MiXCR on the reads; one entry per CDR3 protein. The sample lists around 710,000 distinct CDR3 sequences; 25% to 35% were seen once. These TCRs are of unknown antigen specificity. The sample consisted of cultured CD8+ T cells from PBMCs, taken from culture after CMV antigen stimulation. The receptor source for this set is a human donor in good health (CMV status not recorded). Some clones in this sample may be carry-over from other donors' samples.

For this clonotype: The junction differs from germline at one of its ends, possibly a read error. J is TRBJ2-7 and V is TRBV5-5, with D perhaps TRBD1 or TRBD2 (6 bases each). This CDR3 is 12 amino acids long. In germline, CDR1 is SGHKS, CDR2 YYEKEE (reference sequence). As DNA, the CDR3 is TGTGCCAGCACCTTGGGGGGCCACGAGCAGTACTTC. This encodes CASTLGGHEQYF.

The V gene is TRBV7-6, the J gene TRBJ2-1; TRBD2 matches at 9 bases. Trimming cost V 2 bases and J 4 bases; bases outside gene matches: 6. CDR3 length equals 16 residues. CDR1 is SGHVS, CDR2 FNYEAQ, per germline. As DNA, the CDR3 is TGTGCCAGCAGCTTAAGGAGCGGGGGGATATACAATGAGCAGTTCTTC. Amino acid sequence: CASSLRSGGIYNEQFF. The variable domain in full, with the rest retrieved from reference TRBV7-6 and TRBJ2-1, is GAGVSQSPRYKVTKRGQDVALRCDPISGHVSLYWYRQALGQGPEFLTYFNYEAQQDKSGLPNDRFSAERPEGSISTLTIQRTEQRDSAMYRCASSLRSGGIYNEQFFGPGTRLTVL.

The V and J genes are TRBV7-9 and TRBJ1-2; TRBD1 agrees at 10 bases. Germline CDR1 reads SEHNR; CDR2 reads FQNEAQ (reference sequence). The CDR3 runs 16 residues. Trimming took 5 bases from V and 6 from J; bases not matched to a gene: 12. CDR3 bases: TGTGCCAGCAGCCAACGTTATTCAGGACAGGGGGATGGCTACACCTTC. It is translated as CASSQRYSGQGDGYTF.

The rearrangement links TRBV6-4 to TRBJ2-1; 9 nucleotides match TRBD1. The V segment lost 0 bases and the J segment 4 bases; nucleotides outside the gene matches: 4. The CDR3 consists of 16 residues. Germline assignment: CDR1 MRHNA and CDR2 SNTAGT. CDR3 residues: CASSDSGTGKYNEQFF. The CDR3 DNA sequence: TGTGCCAGCAGTGACTCCGGGACAGGGAAGTACAATGAGCAGTTCTTC.

The chain has TRBV12-3 or TRBV12-4 and TRBJ1-1; the D is unclear. The CDR3 runs 12 residues. V lost 5 bases and J lost 7, with 11 bases in between. The CDR3 loop reads CASSPTQDEAFF. Written as DNA, the CDR3 is TGTGCCAGCAGTCCTACGCAGGATGAAGCTTTCTTT.

The chain combines TRBV28 with TRBJ2-4; D unclear. Trimming took off 1 base at V and 8 bases at J, with 12 bases between the two ends. The CDR3 totals 14 residues. CDR1 is MDHEN, CDR2 SYDVKM, per germline. The CDR3 here is CASSLSARVDIQYF. CDR3 bases: TGTGCCAGCAGTTTATCGGCTAGGGTAGACATTCAGTACTTC.

For this clonotype: A much larger clone differs from this one at a single base, so this may be a read error. V and J are TRBV7-2 and TRBJ1-1; TRBD1 might be the D (5 bases). Germline CDR1 is SGHTA and CDR2 is FQGNSA. This CDR3 comprises 15 residues. Trimming shortened V by 5 bases and J by 2 bases, and 15 bases separated the two germline ends. This chain's CDR3 is CTSSQRGILNTEAFF. The CDR3, as DNA: TGTACCAGCAGCCAGCGGGGGATTCTAAACACTGAAGCTTTCTTT.

J is TRBJ2-3 and V is TRBV6-1; a weak D match, TRBD1 (7 bases). The CDR3 contains 16 residues. Germline CDR1 MNHNS, CDR2 SASEGT. The V end was cut by 6 bases, the J end by 4 bases, with 20 bases between. CDR3 coding DNA: TGTGCCAGCAGCCCCTTAGGAGGGGGCGCGTCAGATACGCAGTATTTT. Translated: CASSPLGGGASDTQYF.

This clonotype has only a few counts. The rearrangement uses TRBV24-1 and TRBJ2-4; the D is unclear. CDR3 length equals 15 residues. Germline lookup yields CDR1 KGHDR and CDR2 SFDVKD. V was clipped by 5 bases and J by 0 bases, with 10 bases between them. CDR3 DNA sequence: TGTGCCACCAGTGTTAACAGAGTAGCCAAAAACATTCAGTACTTC. Protein product: CATSVNRVAKNIQYF.

Only a few counts were recorded for this clonotype. This chain uses TRBV27 with TRBJ1-6, with no clear D. The CDR3 covers 13 residues. Germline loops: CDR1 MNHEY, CDR2 SMNVEV (reference sequence). The V end was cut by 3 bases, the J end by 8 bases, with 8 bases between. This CDR3 is CASSFFDHSPLHF. As DNA, the CDR3 is TGTGCCAGCAGTTTCTTTGATCATTCACCCCTCCACTTT.

This clonotype has only a few counts. CDR3 DNA sequence: TGTGCTAGTGGTTTGGCCGGCGGAGGGGAAGAGACCCAGTACTTC. This encodes CASGLAGGGEETQYF. V usage is TRBV12-5 and J usage is TRBJ2-5, with D possibly TRBD2 on 6 matching bases. This CDR3 has 15 amino acids. Trimming removed 1 base from V and 3 bases from J, with 12 bases in between. CDR1 LGHNT and CDR2 FRNRAP come from the germline V gene.

This clonotype has a count of ten or more. The V call is TRBV12-3 or TRBV12-4, the J call TRBJ2-2; TRBD2 matches at 10 bases. The CDR3 spans 20 residues. V was pared by 0 bases and J by 2 bases, with 12 bases of the junction left unmatched. CDR3 in DNA: TGTGCCAGCAGTTTAGCCCTGAGGGTTCTAGCGGGGGACAACACCGGGGAGCTGTTTTTT. This sequence encodes CASSLALRVLAGDNTGELFF.

This clonotype was seen only a few times. The gene calls are TRBV7-8 and TRBJ2-3; 11 nucleotides line up with TRBD2. V shed 2 bases and J 3 bases; nucleotides not matched to a gene: 4. The CDR3 contains 16 residues. Germline CDR1 reads SGHVS; CDR2 reads FQNEAQ. DNA for the CDR3: TGTGCCAGCAGCTTAAATAGCGGGGGGGCTACAGATACGCAGTATTTT. This codes for CASSLNSGGATDTQYF.

This clonotype came up a few times. The gene calls are TRBV28 and TRBJ2-2, with unresolved D. The CDR3 length is 14 residues. Germline V gene sequence: CDR1 MDHEN, CDR2 SYDVKM. V lost 3 bases, J lost 4 bases, and 9 bases lay in between. The CDR3 reads CASSLQSSTGELFF. CDR3 DNA: TGTGCCAGCAGTTTGCAGAGTAGCACCGGGGAGCTGTTTTTT.

This clonotype was detected ten times or more. This chain uses TRBV7-2 with TRBJ2-3, with D possibly being TRBD1 (6 bases). V was cut by 2 bases and J by 2 bases, with 20 bases left in between. CDR1 is SGHTA and CDR2 is FQGNSA in the germline V gene. This CDR3 is built from 18 residues. CDR3: CASSLSPPHRAPTDTQYF. The CDR3 bases are TGTGCCAGCAGCTTATCACCCCCACACAGGGCCCCCACAGATACGCAGTATTTT.

The V and J genes are TRBV10-3 and TRBJ1-2; D possibly corresponds to TRBD1 (5 bases). The CDR3 is 15 amino acids. Germline lookup yields CDR1 ENHRY and CDR2 SYGVKD. Between the trimmed V and J ends, which lost 7 bases and 4 bases, there was a span of 19 bases. The DNA of the CDR3 is TGTGCCATCACTCATTCTCGGGGGACTATCTATGGCTACACCTTC. It encodes CAITHSRGTIYGYTF.

The genes are TRBV6-2 or TRBV6-3 and TRBJ1-1; 8 bases map to TRBD1. V was pared by 2 bases and J by 0 bases, with 29 bases of the junction left unmatched. This CDR3 contains 24 residues. From germline, CDR1 is MNHEY and CDR2 SVGEGT. CDR3 sequence: CASSYPRLGQFPRGPDLMNTEAFF. The CDR3 coding sequence is TGTGCCAGCAGTTACCCTCGACTAGGTCAGTTTCCCAGGGGGCCCGACCTCATGAACACTGAAGCTTTCTTT.

This clonotype occurred a few times. The chain uses TRBV19 and TRBJ1-5, with D maybe TRBD1 (5 bases). The CDR3 length is 14 residues. Germline V gene data show CDR1 as LNHDA and CDR2 as SQIVND (reference sequence). The ends were cut back, 2 bases at V and 9 bases at J, with 14 bases in the middle. CDR3 sequence: CASSISSSGRPQHF. The CDR3 DNA is TGTGCCAGTAGTATATCGTCGTCGGGGCGGCCCCAGCATTTT. Based on the CDR3 plus reference TRBV19 and TRBJ1-5, the full variable domain is DGGITQSPKYLFRKEGQNVTLSCEQNLNHDAMYWYRQDPGQGLRLIYYSQIVNDFQKGDIAEGYSVSREKKESFPLTVTSAQKNPTAFYLCASSISSSGRPQHFGDGTRLSIL.

In regard to this clonotype: Germline and junction disagree at one end, which may indicate a read error. V usage is TRBV7-6 and J usage is TRBJ2-3; 10 positions agree with TRBD1. Per germline, CDR1 SGHVS and CDR2 FNYEAQ. The CDR3 has 19 amino acids. CDR3 bases: TGTGCCAGCAGCTTAACCCCGAGACAGGGGGCGCAAAGCACAGATACGCAGTTTTTT. It yields the protein CASSLTPRQGAQSTDTQFF.

The gene calls are TRBV27 and TRBJ2-2, with D maybe TRBD1 (6 bases). This CDR3 contains 15 residues. In germline, CDR1 is MNHEY, CDR2 SMNVEV (reference sequence). V was cut by 4 bases and J by 4 bases, with 13 bases left in between. The CDR3 region is CASSSLQGSTGELFF. CDR3 DNA: TGTGCCAGCAGTTCCCTACAGGGAAGCACCGGGGAGCTGTTTTTT.

The genes are TRBV4-3 and TRBJ2-1, with D maybe TRBD1 (5 bases). The CDR3 runs to 15 residues. Germline-derived CDR1 and CDR2 are LGHNA and YSLEER. The V gene lost 2 bases and the J gene lost 1 base, with 9 bases spanning the gap. The CDR3 region is CASSQRQRSYNEQFF. CDR3 nucleotide sequence: TGCGCCAGCAGCCAAAGACAGCGATCCTACAATGAGCAGTTCTTC.

This clonotype has just one count. In DNA form, the CDR3 reads TGTGCCAGTAGTAGCGAGGGGTCGTACACTGAAGCTTTCTTT. Protein: CASSSEGSYTEAFF. The genes are TRBV19 and TRBJ1-1; D is possibly TRBD1 (5 bases). The CDR3 has 14 residues. Trimming left V 4 bases short and J 3 bases short, with 12 bases between. Germline loops: CDR1 LNHDA, CDR2 SQIVND (reference sequence).

This clonotype was counted a few times. This chain uses TRBV19 with TRBJ2-5; D unresolved. This CDR3 contains 15 residues. V lost 4 bases and J lost 1, with 13 bases in between. Looked up from germline, CDR1 is LNHDA and CDR2 is SQIVND (reference sequence). The CDR3 spells CASSTRTALQETQYF. CDR3 in DNA: TGTGCCAGTAGTACTCGGACCGCGCTCCAAGAGACCCAGTACTTC.

CDR3 sequence (DNA): TGTGCCAGCAGCACCCAGGGGGACGAGACCCAGTACTTC. This translates into CASSTQGDETQYF. This chain links TRBV7-9 with TRBJ2-5; TRBD1 agrees at 7 bases. Germline CDR1 reads SEHNR; CDR2 reads FQNEAQ (reference sequence). The CDR3 extends over 13 amino acids. The V and J ends lost 5 bases and 5 bases, in that order; junction bases with no gene match: 5.

This clonotype was detected only a few times. The chain links TRBV11-2 to TRBJ2-3, with 11 bases lining up with TRBD2. This CDR3 contains 14 residues. Germline V CDR1 and CDR2: SGHAT, FQNNGV. J was trimmed by 4 bases and V by 7 bases; bases with no gene match: 4. CDR3 nucleotide sequence: TGTGCCAGCATGACTAGCGGGACCCCAGATACGCAGTATTTT. Amino acids: CASMTSGTPDTQYF.